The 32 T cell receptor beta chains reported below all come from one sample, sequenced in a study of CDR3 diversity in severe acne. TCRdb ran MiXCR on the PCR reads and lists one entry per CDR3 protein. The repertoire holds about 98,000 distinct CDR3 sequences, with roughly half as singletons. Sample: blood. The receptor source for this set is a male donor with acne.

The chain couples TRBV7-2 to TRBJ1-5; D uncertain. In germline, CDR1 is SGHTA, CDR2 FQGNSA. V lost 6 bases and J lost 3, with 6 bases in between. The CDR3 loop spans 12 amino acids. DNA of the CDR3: TGTGCCAGCAGTCCCCACAATCAGCCCCAGCATTTT. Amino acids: CASSPHNQPQHF.

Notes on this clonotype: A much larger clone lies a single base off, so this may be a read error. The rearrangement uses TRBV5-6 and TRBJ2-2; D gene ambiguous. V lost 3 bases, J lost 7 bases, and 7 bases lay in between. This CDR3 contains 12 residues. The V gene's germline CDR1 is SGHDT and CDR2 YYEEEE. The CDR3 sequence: CASSSTHGELFF. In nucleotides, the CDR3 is TGTGCCAGCAGCTCGACCCACGGGGAGCTGTTTTTT.

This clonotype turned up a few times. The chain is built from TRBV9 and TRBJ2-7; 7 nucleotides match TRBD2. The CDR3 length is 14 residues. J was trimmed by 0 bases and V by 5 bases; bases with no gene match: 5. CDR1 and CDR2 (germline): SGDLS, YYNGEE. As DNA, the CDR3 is TGTGCCAGCAGTTACGGGGGGAACTCCTACGAGCAGTACTTC. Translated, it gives CASSYGGNSYEQYF.

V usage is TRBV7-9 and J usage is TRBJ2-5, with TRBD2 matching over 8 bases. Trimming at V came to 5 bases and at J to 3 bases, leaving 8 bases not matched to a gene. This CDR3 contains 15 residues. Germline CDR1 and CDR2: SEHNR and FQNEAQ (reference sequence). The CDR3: CASSQSAGVEETQYF. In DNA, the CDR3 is TGTGCCAGCAGCCAGTCAGCGGGAGTCGAAGAGACCCAGTACTTC.

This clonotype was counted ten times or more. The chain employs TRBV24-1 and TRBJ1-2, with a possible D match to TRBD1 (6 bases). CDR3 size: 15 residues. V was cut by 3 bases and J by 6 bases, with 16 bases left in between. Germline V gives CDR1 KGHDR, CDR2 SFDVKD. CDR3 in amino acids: CATSDDDRKENGYTF. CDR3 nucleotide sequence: TGTGCCACCAGTGATGACGACAGGAAGGAGAATGGCTACACCTTC.

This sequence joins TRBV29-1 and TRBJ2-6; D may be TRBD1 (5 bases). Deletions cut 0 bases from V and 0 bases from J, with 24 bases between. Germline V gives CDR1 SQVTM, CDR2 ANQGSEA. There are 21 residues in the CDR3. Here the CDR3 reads CSVEDGNTGRTISSGANVLTF. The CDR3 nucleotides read TGCAGCGTTGAAGATGGGAACACAGGACGGACGATTTCCTCTGGGGCCAACGTCCTGACTTTC.

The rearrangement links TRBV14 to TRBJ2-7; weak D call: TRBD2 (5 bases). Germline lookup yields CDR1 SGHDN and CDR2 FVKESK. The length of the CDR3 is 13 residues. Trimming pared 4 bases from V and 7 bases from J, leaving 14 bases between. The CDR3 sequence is CASSLTRASEQYF. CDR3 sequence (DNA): TGTGCCAGCAGCCTTACGAGGGCCAGTGAGCAGTACTTC.

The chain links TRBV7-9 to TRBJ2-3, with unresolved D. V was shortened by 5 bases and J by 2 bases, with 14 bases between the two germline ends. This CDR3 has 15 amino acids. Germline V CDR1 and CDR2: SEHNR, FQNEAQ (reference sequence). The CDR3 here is CASSPPQSHTDTQYF. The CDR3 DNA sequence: TGTGCCAGCAGCCCCCCCCAGTCCCACACAGATACGCAGTATTTT.

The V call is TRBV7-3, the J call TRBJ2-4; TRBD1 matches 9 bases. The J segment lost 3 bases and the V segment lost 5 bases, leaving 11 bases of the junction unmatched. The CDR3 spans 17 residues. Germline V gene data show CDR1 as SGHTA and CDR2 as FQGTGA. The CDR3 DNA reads TGTGCCAGCAGCGCTGCCGGACAGGGGCCCTACAAAAACATTCAGTACTTC. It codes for CASSAAGQGPYKNIQYF.

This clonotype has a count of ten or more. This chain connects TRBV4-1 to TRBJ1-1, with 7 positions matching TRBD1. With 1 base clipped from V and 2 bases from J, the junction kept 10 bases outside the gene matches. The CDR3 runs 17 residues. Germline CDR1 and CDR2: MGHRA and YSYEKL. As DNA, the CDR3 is TGCGCCAGCAGCCAAGTCCCCCAGGCAGGGGGAAACACTGAAGCTTTCTTT. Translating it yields CASSQVPQAGGNTEAFF.

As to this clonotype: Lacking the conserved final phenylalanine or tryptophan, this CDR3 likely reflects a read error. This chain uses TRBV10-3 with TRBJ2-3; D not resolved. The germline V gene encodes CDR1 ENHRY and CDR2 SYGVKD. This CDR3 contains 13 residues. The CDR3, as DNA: TGTGCCCTCAGTGAGACCAACACAGATACGCAGTATTGT. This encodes CALSETNTDTQYC.

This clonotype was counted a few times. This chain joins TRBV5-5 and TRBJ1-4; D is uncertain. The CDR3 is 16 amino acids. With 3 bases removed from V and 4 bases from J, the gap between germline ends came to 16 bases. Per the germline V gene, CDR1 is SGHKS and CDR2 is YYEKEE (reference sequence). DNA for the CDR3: TGTGCCAGCAGCTCGGCTGCCGGGCGAATTAATGAAAAACTGTTTTTT. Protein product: CASSSAAGRINEKLFF.

This CDR3 reads CASSSPGGGNTEAFF. CDR3 coding DNA: TGTGCCAGCAGCTCCCCTGGGGGAGGGAACACTGAAGCTTTCTTT. This sequence joins TRBV7-4 and TRBJ1-1; tentative D call: TRBD1 (5 bases). This CDR3 is 15 amino acids long. Per germline, CDR1 SGHVT and CDR2 SQSDAQ. Trimming removed 4 bases from V and 1 base from J, with 13 bases in between.

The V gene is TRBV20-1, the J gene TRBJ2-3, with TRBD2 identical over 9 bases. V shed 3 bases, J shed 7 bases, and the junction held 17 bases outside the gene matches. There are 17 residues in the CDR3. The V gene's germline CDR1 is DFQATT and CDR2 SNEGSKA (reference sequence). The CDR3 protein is CSARTAKTSGVRYTQYF. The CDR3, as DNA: TGCAGTGCTAGGACCGCAAAGACTAGCGGCGTTAGATATACGCAGTATTTT.

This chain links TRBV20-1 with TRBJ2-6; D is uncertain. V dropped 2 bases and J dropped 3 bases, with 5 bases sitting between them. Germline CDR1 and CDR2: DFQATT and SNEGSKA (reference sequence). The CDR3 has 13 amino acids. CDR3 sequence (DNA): TGCAGTGCTAGAAGGGTTGGGGCCAACGTCCTGACTTTC. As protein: CSARRVGANVLTF.

The CDR3 loop is CSASTGPEQYF. DNA for the CDR3: TGCAGTGCTAGCACGGGACCCGAGCAGTACTTC. V is TRBV20-1 and J is TRBJ2-7, with D tentatively TRBD1 or TRBD2 (5 bases each). Germline loops: CDR1 DFQATT, CDR2 SNEGSKA (reference sequence). V was clipped by 3 bases and J by 6 bases, with 9 bases between them. The length of the CDR3 is 11 residues.

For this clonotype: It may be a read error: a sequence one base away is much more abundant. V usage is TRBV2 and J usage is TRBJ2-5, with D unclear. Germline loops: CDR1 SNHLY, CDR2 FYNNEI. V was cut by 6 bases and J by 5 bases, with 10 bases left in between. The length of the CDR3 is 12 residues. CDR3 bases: TGTGCCAGCAGAACTCTTTGGGAGACCCAGTACTTC. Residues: CASRTLWETQYF.

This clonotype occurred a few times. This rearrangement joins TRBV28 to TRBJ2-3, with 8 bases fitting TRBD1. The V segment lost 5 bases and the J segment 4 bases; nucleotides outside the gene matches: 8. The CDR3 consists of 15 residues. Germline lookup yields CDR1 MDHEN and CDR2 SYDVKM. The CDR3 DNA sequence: TGTGCCAGCAGTCTTAGGACAGGGTGGGCAGATACGCAGTATTTT. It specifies CASSLRTGWADTQYF.

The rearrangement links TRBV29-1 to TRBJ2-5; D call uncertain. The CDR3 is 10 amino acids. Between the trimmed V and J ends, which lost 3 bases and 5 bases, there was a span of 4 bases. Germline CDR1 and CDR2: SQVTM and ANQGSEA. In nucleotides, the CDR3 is TGCAGCGTTGAGGACGAGACCCAGTACTTC. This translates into CSVEDETQYF.

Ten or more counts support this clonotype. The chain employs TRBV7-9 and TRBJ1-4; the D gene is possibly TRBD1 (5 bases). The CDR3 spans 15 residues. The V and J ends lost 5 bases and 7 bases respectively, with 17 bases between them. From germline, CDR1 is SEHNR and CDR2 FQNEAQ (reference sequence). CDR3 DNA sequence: TGTGCCAGCAGCCCCCGGGAGGCCCAGGGTGAAAAACTGTTTTTT. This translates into CASSPREAQGEKLFF.

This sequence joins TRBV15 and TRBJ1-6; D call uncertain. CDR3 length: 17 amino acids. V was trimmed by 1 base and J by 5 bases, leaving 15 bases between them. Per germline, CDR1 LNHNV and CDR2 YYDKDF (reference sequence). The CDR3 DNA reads TGTGCCACCAGCAGAGTCTTCTCGGGAGAGAATAATTCACCCCTCCACTTT. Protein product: CATSRVFSGENNSPLHF.

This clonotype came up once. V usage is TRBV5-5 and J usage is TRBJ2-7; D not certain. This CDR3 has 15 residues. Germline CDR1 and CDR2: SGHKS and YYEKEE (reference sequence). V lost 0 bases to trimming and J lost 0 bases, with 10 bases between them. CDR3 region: CASSLVQSSSYEQYF. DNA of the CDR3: TGTGCCAGCAGCTTGGTCCAGTCGAGCTCCTACGAGCAGTACTTC. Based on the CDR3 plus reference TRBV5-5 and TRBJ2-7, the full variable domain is DAGVTQSPTHLIKTRGQQVTLRCSPISGHKSVSWYQQVLGQGPQFIFQYYEKEERGRGNFPDRFSARQFPNYSSELNVNALLLGDSALYLCASSLVQSSSYEQYFGPGTRLTVT.

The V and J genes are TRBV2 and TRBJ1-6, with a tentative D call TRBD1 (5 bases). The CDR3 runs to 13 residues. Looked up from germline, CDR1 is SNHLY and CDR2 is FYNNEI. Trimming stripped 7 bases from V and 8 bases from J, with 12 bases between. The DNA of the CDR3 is TGTGCCAGCACCCGGGGGTCTTATTCACCCCTCCACTTT. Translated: CASTRGSYSPLHF.

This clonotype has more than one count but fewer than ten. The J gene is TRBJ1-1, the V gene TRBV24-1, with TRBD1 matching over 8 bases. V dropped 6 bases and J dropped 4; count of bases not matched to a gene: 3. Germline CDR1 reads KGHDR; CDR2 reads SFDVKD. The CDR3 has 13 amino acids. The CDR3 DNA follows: TGTGCCACCAGTCAGGGGGCGGTCACTGAAGCTTTCTTT. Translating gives CATSQGAVTEAFF.

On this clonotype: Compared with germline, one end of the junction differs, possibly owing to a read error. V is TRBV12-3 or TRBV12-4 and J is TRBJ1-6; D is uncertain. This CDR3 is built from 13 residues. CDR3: CASSLAPGSPLRF. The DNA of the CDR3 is TGTGCCAGCAGTTTAGCGCCTGGTTCACCCCTCCGCTTT.

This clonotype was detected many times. CDR3 region: CASSLFGLADTGELFF. CDR3 DNA: TGTGCCAGCAGCTTATTCGGGCTAGCGGACACCGGGGAGCTGTTTTTT. The J gene is TRBJ2-2, the V gene TRBV7-2, with 7 bases fitting TRBD2. V shed 2 bases and J 3 bases; nucleotides not matched to a gene: 6. Germline CDR1 reads SGHTA; CDR2 reads FQGNSA. CDR3 size: 16 residues.

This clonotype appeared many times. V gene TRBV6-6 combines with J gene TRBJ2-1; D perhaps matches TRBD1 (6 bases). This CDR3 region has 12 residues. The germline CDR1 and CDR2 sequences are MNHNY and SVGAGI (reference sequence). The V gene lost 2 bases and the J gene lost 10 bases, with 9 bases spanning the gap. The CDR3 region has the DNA TGTGCCAGCAGTTACCCCGACAGGGAGCAGTTCTTC. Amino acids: CASSYPDREQFF.

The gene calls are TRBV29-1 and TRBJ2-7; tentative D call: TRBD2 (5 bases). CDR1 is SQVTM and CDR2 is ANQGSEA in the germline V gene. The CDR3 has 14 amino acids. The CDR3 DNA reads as TGCAGTGCTAGGAGGACGGATAGCTCCTACGAGCAGTACTTC. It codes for CSARRTDSSYEQYF.

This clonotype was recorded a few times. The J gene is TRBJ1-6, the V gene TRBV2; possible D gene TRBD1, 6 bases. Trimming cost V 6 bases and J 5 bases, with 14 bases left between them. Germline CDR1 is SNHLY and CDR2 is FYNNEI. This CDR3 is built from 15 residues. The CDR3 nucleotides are TGTGCCAGCAGATGGACAGCTACAGATAATTCACCCCTCCACTTT. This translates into CASRWTATDNSPLHF.

The CDR3 is CASSQTTSEQYF. The CDR3 region has the DNA TGTGCCAGCAGCCAAACGACTTCCGAGCAGTACTTC. V and J are TRBV9 and TRBJ2-7; D is ambiguous. V was clipped by 4 bases and J by 6 bases, with 11 bases between them. Germline CDR1 SGDLS, CDR2 YYNGEE. This CDR3 region has 12 residues. The variable domain in full, with the rest retrieved from reference TRBV9 and TRBJ2-7, is DSGVTQTPKHLITATGQRVTLRCSPRSGDLSVYWYQQSLDQGLQFLIQYYNGEERAKGNILERFSAQQFPDLHSELNLSSLELGDSALYFCASSQTTSEQYFGPGTRLTVT.

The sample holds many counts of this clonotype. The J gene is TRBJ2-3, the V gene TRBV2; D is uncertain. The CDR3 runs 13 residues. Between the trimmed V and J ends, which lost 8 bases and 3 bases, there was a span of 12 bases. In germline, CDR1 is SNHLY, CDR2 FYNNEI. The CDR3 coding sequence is TGTGCCAGCTCCTTCGTGAGGACAGATACGCAGTATTTT. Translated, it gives CASSFVRTDTQYF. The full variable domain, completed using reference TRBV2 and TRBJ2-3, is EPEVTQTPSHQVTQMGQEVILRCVPISNHLYFYWYRQILGQKVEFLVSFYNNEISEKSEIFDDQFSVERPDGSNFTLKIRSTKLEDSAMYFCASSFVRTDTQYFGPGTRLTVL.

CDR3 in amino acids: CASSQERTGRGYTF. CDR3 sequence (DNA): TGTGCCAGCAGCCAAGAAAGAACAGGGAGAGGCTACACCTTC. The rearrangement joins TRBV4-2 to TRBJ1-2; a weak D match, TRBD1 (6 bases). The CDR3 loop spans 14 amino acids. V gave up 0 bases and J gave up 8 bases, with 13 bases separating them. The germline CDR1 and CDR2 sequences are LGHNA and YNFKEQ.